This record concerns one T cell receptor beta chain sequence. Libraries were prepared by immunoSEQ multiplex PCR; TCRdb keeps only in-frame clonotypes and omits some of them. The repertoire holds some 80,000 clones, with roughly 96% as singletons. This sample is part of a study of technical replicates of blood from a handful of donors. This CDR3 has 11 residues. Germline CDR1 is GTSNPN and CDR2 is SVGIG (reference sequence). With 5 bases removed from V and 4 bases from J, the gap between germline ends came to 6 bases. The clonotype originates from a human donor in good health. J is TRBJ1-5 and V is TRBV30; D not resolved. Specimen: T cells isolated from PBMCs. The CDR3 loop reads CAWGANQPQHF. The CDR3 nucleotides are TGTGCCTGGGGTGCTAATCAGCCCCAGCATTTT.